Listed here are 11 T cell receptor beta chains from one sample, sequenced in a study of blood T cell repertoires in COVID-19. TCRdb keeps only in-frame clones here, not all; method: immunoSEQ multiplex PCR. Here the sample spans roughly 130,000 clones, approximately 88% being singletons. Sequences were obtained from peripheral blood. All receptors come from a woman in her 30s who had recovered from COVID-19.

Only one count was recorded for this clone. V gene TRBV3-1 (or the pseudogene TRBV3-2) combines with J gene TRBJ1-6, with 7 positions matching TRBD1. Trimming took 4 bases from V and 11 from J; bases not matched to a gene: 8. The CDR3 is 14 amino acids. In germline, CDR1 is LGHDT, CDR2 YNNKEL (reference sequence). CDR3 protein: CASSPGQSWTPLHF. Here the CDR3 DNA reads TGTGCCAGCAGCCCGGGACAGTCATGGACACCCCTCCACTTT.

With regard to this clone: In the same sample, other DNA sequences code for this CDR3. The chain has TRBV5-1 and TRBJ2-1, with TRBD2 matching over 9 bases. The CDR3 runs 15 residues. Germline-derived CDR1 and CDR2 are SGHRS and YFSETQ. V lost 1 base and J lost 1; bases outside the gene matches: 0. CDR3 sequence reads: CASSLTSGSYNEQFF. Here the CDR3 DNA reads TGCGCCAGCAGCTTGACTAGCGGGTCCTACAATGAGCAGTTCTTC.

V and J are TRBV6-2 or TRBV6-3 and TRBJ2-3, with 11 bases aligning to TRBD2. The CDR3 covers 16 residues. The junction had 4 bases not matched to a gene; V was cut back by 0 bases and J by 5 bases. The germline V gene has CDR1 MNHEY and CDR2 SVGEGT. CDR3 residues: CASSYSLTSGEDTQYF. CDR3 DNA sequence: TGTGCCAGCAGTTACTCTCTGACTAGCGGGGAAGATACGCAGTATTTT.

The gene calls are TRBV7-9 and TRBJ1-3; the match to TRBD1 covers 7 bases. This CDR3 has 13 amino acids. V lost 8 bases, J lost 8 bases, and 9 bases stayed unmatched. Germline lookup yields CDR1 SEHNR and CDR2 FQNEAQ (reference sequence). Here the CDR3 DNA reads TGTGCCAGCGGCCGCGCAGGGGGAGACACCATATATTTT. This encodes CASGRAGGDTIYF.

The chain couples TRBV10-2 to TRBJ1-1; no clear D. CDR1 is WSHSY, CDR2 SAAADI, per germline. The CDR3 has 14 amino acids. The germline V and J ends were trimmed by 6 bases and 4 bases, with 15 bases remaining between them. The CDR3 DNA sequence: TGCGCCAGCAGGGAACCTAGACTTAGCACTGAAGCTTTCTTT. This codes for CASREPRLSTEAFF.

CDR3 region: CSVEDYRSKRVHSDTQYF. The CDR3 region has the DNA TGCAGCGTTGAAGATTACCGGTCGAAGCGGGTCCATTCAGATACGCAGTATTTT. The J gene is TRBJ2-3, the V gene TRBV29-1; possibly TRBD2 for D (6 bases). The V gene lost 0 bases and the J gene lost 4 bases, with 23 bases spanning the gap. The length of the CDR3 is 18 residues. Germline V gene data show CDR1 as SQVTM and CDR2 as ANQGSEA.

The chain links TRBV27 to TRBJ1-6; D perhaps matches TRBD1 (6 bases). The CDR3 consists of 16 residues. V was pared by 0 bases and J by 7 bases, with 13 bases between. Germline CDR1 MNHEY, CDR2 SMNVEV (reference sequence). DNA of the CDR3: TGTGCCAGCAGTTTATCGCCCAGGGGCCACAATTCACCCCTCCACTTT. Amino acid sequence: CASSLSPRGHNSPLHF.

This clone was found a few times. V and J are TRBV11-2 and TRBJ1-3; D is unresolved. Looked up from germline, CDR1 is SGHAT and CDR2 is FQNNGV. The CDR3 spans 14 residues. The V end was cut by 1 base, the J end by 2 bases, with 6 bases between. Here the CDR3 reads CASSLGPTGNTIYF. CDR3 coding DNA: TGTGCCAGCAGCTTAGGTCCCACTGGAAACACCATATATTTT.

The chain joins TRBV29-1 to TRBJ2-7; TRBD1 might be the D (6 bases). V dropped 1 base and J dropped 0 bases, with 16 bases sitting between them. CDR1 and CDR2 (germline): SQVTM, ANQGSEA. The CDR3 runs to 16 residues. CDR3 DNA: TGCAGCGTTGAAGGGGTGGGTCGGACAGACTCCTACGAGCAGTACTTC. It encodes CSVEGVGRTDSYEQYF.

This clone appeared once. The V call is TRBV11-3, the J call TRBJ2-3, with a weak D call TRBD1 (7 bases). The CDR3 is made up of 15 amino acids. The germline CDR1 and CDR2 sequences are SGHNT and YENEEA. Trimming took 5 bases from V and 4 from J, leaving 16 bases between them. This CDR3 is CASSPAGGQPDTQYF. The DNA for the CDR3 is TGTGCCAGCAGCCCTGCCGGGGGACAGCCAGATACGCAGTATTTT.

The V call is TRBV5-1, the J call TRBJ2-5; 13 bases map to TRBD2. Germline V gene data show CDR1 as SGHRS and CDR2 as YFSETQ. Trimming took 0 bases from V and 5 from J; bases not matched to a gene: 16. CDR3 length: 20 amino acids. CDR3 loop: CASSLAGHRTSGGLYETQYF. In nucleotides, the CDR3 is TGCGCCAGCAGCTTGGCCGGGCATAGGACTAGCGGGGGTTTATATGAGACCCAGTACTTC.